These 23 T cell receptor beta chains were sequenced from one sample in a study of beta chain features in type 1 diabetes. General study results and limits: All four CD4+ subsets of Type 1 diabetes patients contained TCRB CDR3s that were moderately but significantly shorter.

The study reverse transcribed the entire isolated RNA, so it sequenced expressed TCRB transcripts. The assay was immunoSEQ multiplex PCR, and TCRdb's table has in-frame clones only and misses some. The sample lists around 70,000 clones, more than 45% occurring once. Antigen specificity for these receptors is unknown. Sequenced material: central memory CD4+ T cells from blood. Receptor source: a man in his thirties or forties with type 1 diabetes.

This clone was seen only a few times. The chain is built from TRBV10-3 and TRBJ1-1; a weak D match, TRBD1 (6 bases). The CDR3 is 15 amino acids. Germline V gives CDR1 ENHRY, CDR2 SYGVKD. Trimming pared 7 bases from V and 0 bases from J, leaving 15 bases between. The CDR3 coding sequence is TGTGCCATCACCAGAGCGACAGGCATGAACACTGAAGCTTTCTTT. This encodes CAITRATGMNTEAFF.

This clone was counted between two and nine times. Distinct nucleotide sequences in the sample also encode this CDR3. The gene calls are TRBV7-2 and TRBJ2-2; tentatively, D is TRBD1 (6 bases). This CDR3 has 15 amino acids. Trimming removed 2 bases at V and 0 bases at J, with 7 bases between. CDR1 and CDR2 from the germline V gene are SGHTA and FQGNSA. The CDR3 loop is CASSLRTANTGELFF. Written as DNA, the CDR3 is TGTGCCAGCAGCTTAAGGACAGCGAACACCGGGGAGCTGTTTTTT. Full variable domain (missing parts from reference TRBV7-2 and TRBJ2-2): GAGVSQSPSNKVTEKGKDVELRCDPISGHTALYWYRQSLGQGLEFLIYFQGNSAPDKSGLPSDRFSAERTGGSVSTLTIQRTQQEDSAVYLCASSLRTANTGELFFGEGSRLTVL.

This clone has a handful of counts. The V call is TRBV28, the J call TRBJ1-2; D is unresolved. The CDR3 sequence is 13 residues long. With 2 bases removed from V and 2 bases from J, the gap between germline ends came to 6 bases. Germline CDR1 and CDR2: MDHEN and SYDVKM. Here the CDR3 DNA reads TGTGCCAGCAGTTTAGGAGGGAACTATGGCTACACCTTC. Encoded protein: CASSLGGNYGYTF.

This clone was observed a few times. J is TRBJ2-7 and V is TRBV2, with a weak D call TRBD2 (5 bases). V was clipped by 2 bases and J by 3 bases, with 14 bases between them. The germline V gene has CDR1 SNHLY and CDR2 FYNNEI. The CDR3 runs 15 residues. The CDR3 loop reads CASSETALAIYEQYF. DNA of the CDR3: TGTGCCAGCAGTGAAACCGCCCTAGCTATCTACGAGCAGTACTTC.

The rearrangement joins TRBV11-2 to TRBJ2-6; TRBD1 aligns across 8 bases. The V segment lost 5 bases and the J segment 0 bases; nucleotides outside the gene matches: 6. The CDR3 is 17 residues long. Germline CDR1 SGHAT, CDR2 FQNNGV. In DNA, the CDR3 is TGTGCCAGCAGCCACGGGACAGGCCTCTCTGGGGCCAACGTCCTGACTTTC. Amino acids: CASSHGTGLSGANVLTF.

The V gene is TRBV6-6, the J gene TRBJ1-1; 9 bases are a match to TRBD1. V trimming: 5 bases; J trimming: 3 bases; junction bases outside the gene matches: 7. This CDR3 is built from 15 residues. The germline CDR1 and CDR2 sequences are MNHNY and SVGAGI (reference sequence). The CDR3 coding sequence is TGTGCCAGCAGTACAGGGGGCGCTTCGGACACTGAAGCTTTCTTT. It translates to CASSTGGASDTEAFF.

The V gene is TRBV6-1, the J gene TRBJ1-2, with 9 nucleotides matching TRBD1. Germline V gene lookup returns CDR1 MNHNS and CDR2 SASEGT. V lost 6 bases and J lost 4; bases outside the gene matches: 6. The CDR3 spans 14 residues. This CDR3 reads CASRLTGGSYGYTF. For the CDR3, the DNA is TGTGCCAGCAGATTGACAGGGGGTAGCTATGGCTACACCTTC.

The rearrangement uses TRBV9 and TRBJ1-1; no clear D. Per germline, CDR1 SGDLS and CDR2 YYNGEE. V lost 0 bases and J lost 2, with 5 bases in between. The CDR3 has 13 amino acids. In DNA, the CDR3 is TGTGCCAGCAGCGTAGGGCCAAACACTGAAGCTTTCTTT. Its protein is CASSVGPNTEAFF. Combining the CDR3 with reference TRBV9 and TRBJ1-1 gives the whole variable domain DSGVTQTPKHLITATGQRVTLRCSPRSGDLSVYWYQQSLDQGLQFLIQYYNGEERAKGNILERFSAQQFPDLHSELNLSSLELGDSALYFCASSVGPNTEAFFGQGTRLTVV.

This sequence joins TRBV10-2 and TRBJ2-3; maybe TRBD1 (6 bases). This CDR3 comprises 17 residues. Per the germline V gene, CDR1 is WSHSY and CDR2 is SAAADI. Trimming cost V 0 bases and J 2 bases, with 15 bases left between them. CDR3 region: CASSESGTSRPTDTQYF. The CDR3 nucleotides are TGCGCCAGCAGTGAGTCGGGGACATCCCGACCCACAGATACGCAGTATTTT.

This clone showed up just a few times. This rearrangement joins TRBV7-2 to TRBJ2-5; 7 bases are shared with TRBD2. J was trimmed by 7 bases and V by 5 bases; bases with no gene match: 19. The CDR3 extends over 17 amino acids. Germline lookup yields CDR1 SGHTA and CDR2 FQGNSA. CDR3 nucleotide sequence: TGTGCCAGCAGCCCCACGGGGGGTCTAGCGCTTGCCGGGACCCAGTACTTC. The encoded protein is CASSPTGGLALAGTQYF.

The rearrangement links TRBV5-5 to TRBJ1-3, with a possible D match to TRBD1 (6 bases). Deletions cut 4 bases from V and 4 bases from J, with 12 bases between. The CDR3 spans 14 residues. In germline, CDR1 is SGHKS, CDR2 YYEKEE (reference sequence). CDR3 DNA sequence: TGTGCCAGCAGCGGAGCAGGGGCCGGAAACACCATATATTTT. Its translation is CASSGAGAGNTIYF.

The chain is built from TRBV2 and TRBJ1-1; maybe TRBD1 (5 bases). Germline lookup yields CDR1 SNHLY and CDR2 FYNNEI. This CDR3 comprises 14 residues. V lost 5 bases and J 2 bases, leaving 12 bases between the germline ends. The CDR3 sequence: CASSIRTSNTEAFF. Written as DNA, the CDR3 is TGTGCCAGCAGTATCCGGACATCCAACACTGAAGCTTTCTTT.

This chain connects TRBV21-1 to TRBJ1-5. TRBV21-1 constitutes a pseudogene. The CDR3 sequence is 17 residues long. The CDR3: CASSKVLGGDSNQPQHF. Written as DNA, the CDR3 is TGTGCCAGCAGCAAAGTCCTTGGGGGGGATAGCAATCAGCCCCAGCATTTT.

This chain uses TRBV5-4 with TRBJ2-6; 7 bases are shared with TRBD1. The germline V gene has CDR1 SGHNT and CDR2 YYREEE (reference sequence). The CDR3 consists of 16 residues. V was clipped by 2 bases and J by 4 bases; unmatched bases: 6. CDR3 DNA sequence: TGTGCCAGCAGCTTAGGAACAGGGGTCGGGGCCAACGTCCTGACTTTC. As protein: CASSLGTGVGANVLTF.

V gene TRBV7-9 combines with J gene TRBJ2-3, with a weak D call TRBD2 (5 bases). This CDR3 region has 14 residues. Germline CDR1 and CDR2: SEHNR and FQNEAQ (reference sequence). Trimming shortened V by 5 bases and J by 1 base, and 10 bases separated the two germline ends. Here the CDR3 reads CASSRDGGTDTQYF. The CDR3 DNA follows: TGTGCCAGCAGCCGCGACGGGGGCACAGATACGCAGTATTTT. Together with reference TRBV7-9 and TRBJ2-3, the CDR3 gives the full variable domain: DTGVSQNPRHKITKRGQNVTFRCDPISEHNRLYWYRQTLGQGPEFLTYFQNEAQLEKSRLLSDRFSAERPKGSFSTLEIQRTEQGDSAMYLCASSRDGGTDTQYFGPGTRLTVL.

The chain links TRBV27 to TRBJ1-1; TRBD1 matches at 8 bases. Germline V CDR1 and CDR2: MNHEY, SMNVEV (reference sequence). This CDR3 has 15 residues. With V trimmed by 6 bases and J by 4 bases, 10 bases remained unmatched. CDR3: CASSSQGAGVTEAFF. The CDR3 DNA is TGTGCCAGCAGCTCCCAGGGGGCGGGGGTCACTGAAGCTTTCTTT.

This chain links TRBV6-1 with TRBJ2-7; D is possibly TRBD1 (6 bases). This CDR3 has 13 amino acids. Trimming pared 7 bases from V and 0 bases from J, leaving 10 bases between. Germline values: CDR1 MNHNS, CDR2 SASEGT. Written as DNA, the CDR3 is TGTGCCAGCAAGACGGACAGCTCCTACGAGCAGTACTTC. Its translation: CASKTDSSYEQYF.

V usage is TRBV29-1 and J usage is TRBJ2-1, with 8 bases identical to TRBD2. CDR1 SQVTM and CDR2 ANQGSEA come from the germline V gene. The ends lost 4 bases at V and 6 bases at J; junction bases unmatched: 14. The CDR3 extends over 16 amino acids. CDR3 region: CSVGGTRSGSINEQFF. The CDR3 nucleotides read TGCAGCGTTGGGGGGACGAGGAGCGGGAGTATCAATGAGCAGTTCTTC.

The chain links TRBV10-3 to TRBJ1-3; TRBD1 matches at 9 bases. The length of the CDR3 is 15 residues. Germline loops: CDR1 ENHRY, CDR2 SYGVKD. V dropped 6 bases and J dropped 0; count of bases not matched to a gene: 3. Here the CDR3 DNA reads TGTGCCATCAGCGGGACAGGGAGCTCTGGAAACACCATATATTTT. It is translated as CAISGTGSSGNTIYF.

The V call is TRBV25-1, the J call TRBJ2-3; a weak D match, TRBD1 (6 bases). CDR1 is MGHDK, CDR2 SYGVNS, per germline. The length of the CDR3 is 16 residues. The V end lost 1 base, the J end lost 1 base, and 12 bases lay between the germline ends. This CDR3 reads CASSESQGIGTDTQYF. As DNA, the CDR3 is TGTGCCAGCAGTGAATCGCAGGGGATCGGCACAGATACGCAGTATTTT.

The chain couples TRBV29-1 to TRBJ2-5; no clear D gene. From germline, CDR1 is SQVTM and CDR2 ANQGSEA. The CDR3 spans 16 residues. The V and J ends lost 7 bases and 2 bases respectively, with 23 bases between them. In nucleotides, the CDR3 is TGCAGCGCTCCACCTGCTGTGAGCTCGAGGCAAGAGACCCAGTACTTC. This encodes CSAPPAVSSRQETQYF.

This clone occurred a few times. The junction departs from germline at one end; a sequencing error may be responsible. The rearrangement links TRBV7-7 to TRBJ2-1, with 8 positions matching TRBD2. The CDR3 is 16 amino acids. Germline CDR1 reads SSHAT; CDR2 reads FNYEAQ (reference sequence). CDR3 amino acids: CASSPAGSGARNEQFF. The DNA of the CDR3 is TGTGCTAGCAGCCCCGCGGGTAGCGGGGCACGCAATGAGCAGTTCTTC.

This chain uses TRBV7-2 with TRBJ1-6; D not certain. CDR1 is SGHTA and CDR2 is FQGNSA in the germline V gene. The CDR3 loop spans 12 amino acids. Trimming pared 5 bases from V and 6 bases from J, leaving 5 bases between. For the CDR3, the DNA is TGTGCCAGCAGCCCTTTTAATTCACCCCTCCACTTT. It translates to CASSPFNSPLHF.